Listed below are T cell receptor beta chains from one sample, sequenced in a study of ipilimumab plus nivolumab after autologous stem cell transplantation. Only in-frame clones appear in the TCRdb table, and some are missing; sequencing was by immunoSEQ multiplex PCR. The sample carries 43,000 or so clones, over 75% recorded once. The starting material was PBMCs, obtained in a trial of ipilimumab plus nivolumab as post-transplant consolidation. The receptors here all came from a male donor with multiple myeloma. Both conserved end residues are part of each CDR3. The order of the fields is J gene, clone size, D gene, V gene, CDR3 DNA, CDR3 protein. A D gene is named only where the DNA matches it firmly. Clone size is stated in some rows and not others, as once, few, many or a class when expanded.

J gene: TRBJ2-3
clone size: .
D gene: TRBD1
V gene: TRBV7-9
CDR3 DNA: TGTGCCAGCAGCTCGGACAGGGGGGTAGATACAGATACGCAGTATTTT
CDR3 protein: CASSSDRGVDTDTQYF

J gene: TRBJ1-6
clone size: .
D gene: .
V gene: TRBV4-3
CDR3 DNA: TGCGCCAGCAGCCAAGATTTTAAGCCCCTGGGGTTGAGGTCACCCCTCCACTTT
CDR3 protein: CASSQDFKPLGLRSPLHF

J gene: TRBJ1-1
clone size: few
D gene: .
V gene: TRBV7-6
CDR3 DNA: TGTGCCAGCAGCGTTATCCGGGACACTGAAGCTTTCTTT
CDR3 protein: CASSVIRDTEAFF

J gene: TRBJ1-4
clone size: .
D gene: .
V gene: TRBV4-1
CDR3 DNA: TGCGCCAGCAGCCAAGAGGAGGTGAGGCGTGAAAAACTGTTTTTT
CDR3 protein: CASSQEEVRREKLFF

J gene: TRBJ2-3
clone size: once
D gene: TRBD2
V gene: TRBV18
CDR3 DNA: TGTGCCAGTCGACCGGGACTAGGGGATACGCAGTATTTT
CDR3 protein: CASRPGLGDTQYF

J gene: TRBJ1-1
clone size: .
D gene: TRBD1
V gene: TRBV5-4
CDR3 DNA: TGTGCCAGCAGCTTCACAGGGGGTAGGATGAACACTGAAGCTTTCTTT
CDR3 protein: CASSFTGGRMNTEAFF

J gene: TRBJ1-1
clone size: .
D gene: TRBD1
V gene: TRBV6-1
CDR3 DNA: TGTGCCAGCAGTGAAAAATACAGGGGGAGGACCACTGAAGCTTTCTTT
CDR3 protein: CASSEKYRGRTTEAFF

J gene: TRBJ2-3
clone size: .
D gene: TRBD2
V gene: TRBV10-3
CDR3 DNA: TGTGCCATCAGGGCTTTCGGGCTAGCGGATTACACAGATACGCAGTATTTT
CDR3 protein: CAIRAFGLADYTDTQYF

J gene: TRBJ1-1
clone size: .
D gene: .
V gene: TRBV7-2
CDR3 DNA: TGTGCCAGCAGTCGCCCCCCCCGGGGAGAGGCTTTCTTT
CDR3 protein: CASSRPPRGEAFF

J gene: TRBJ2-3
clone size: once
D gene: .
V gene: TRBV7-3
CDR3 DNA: TGTGCCAGCAGCTGGGGCAGCCCCGAGGATACGCAGTATTTT
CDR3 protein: CASSWGSPEDTQYF

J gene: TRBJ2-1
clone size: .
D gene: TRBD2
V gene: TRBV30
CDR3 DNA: TGTGCCTGGCGGACTAGCGGGAGCGTTGGTGAGCAGTTCTTC
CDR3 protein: CAWRTSGSVGEQFF

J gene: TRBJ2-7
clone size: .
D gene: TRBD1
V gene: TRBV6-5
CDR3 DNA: TGTGCCAGCAGCCGGGACAGCTACTACGAGCAGTACTTC
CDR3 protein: CASSRDSYYEQYF

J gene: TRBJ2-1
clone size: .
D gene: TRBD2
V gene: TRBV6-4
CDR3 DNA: TGTGCCAGCAGTGACTCCGGGACTAGCGGGAGCAATGAGCAGTTCTTC
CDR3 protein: CASSDSGTSGSNEQFF

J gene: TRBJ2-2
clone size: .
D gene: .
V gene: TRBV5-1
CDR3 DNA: TGCGCCAGCAGCTTGGGGGGCGCTGAACTCGGGGAGCTGTTTTTT
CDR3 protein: CASSLGGAELGELFF

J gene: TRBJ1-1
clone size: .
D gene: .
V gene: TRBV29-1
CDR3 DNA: TGCAGCGTTAGCTACCTGAACACTGAAGCTTTCTTT
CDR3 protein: CSVSYLNTEAFF

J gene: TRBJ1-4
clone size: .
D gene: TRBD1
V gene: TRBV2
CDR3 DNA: TGTGCCAGCAGTGAAGGGACAGGGGTTAATGAAAAACTGTTTTTT
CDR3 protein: CASSEGTGVNEKLFF

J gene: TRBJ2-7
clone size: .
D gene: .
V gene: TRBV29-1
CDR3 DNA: TGCAGCGTTGGGACAGAGAGACCATCATGGGAGCAGTACTTC
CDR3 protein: CSVGTERPSWEQYF

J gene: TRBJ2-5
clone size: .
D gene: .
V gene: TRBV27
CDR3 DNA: TGTGCCAGCAGTCAACGTCGGGACGGAGAGACCCAGTACTTC
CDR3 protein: CASSQRRDGETQYF

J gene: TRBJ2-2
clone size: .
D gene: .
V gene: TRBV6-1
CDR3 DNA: TGTGCCAGCAGATACACCGGGACAGGGGAGCTGTTTTTT
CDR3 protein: CASRYTGTGELFF

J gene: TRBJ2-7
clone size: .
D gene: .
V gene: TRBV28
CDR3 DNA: TGTGCCAGCAGCGTCATGCTAGCATCCTACGAGCAGTACTTC
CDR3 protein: CASSVMLASYEQYF

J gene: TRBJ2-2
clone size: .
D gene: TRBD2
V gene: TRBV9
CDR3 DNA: TGTGCCAGCAGGAGGGCCCGCGCGGGGGGCTCGAGCACCGGGGAGCTGTTTTTT
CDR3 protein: CASRRARAGGSSTGELFF

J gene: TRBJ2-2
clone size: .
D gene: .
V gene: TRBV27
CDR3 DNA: TGTGCCAGCAGGCGACTAGCGAACACCGGGGAGCTGTTTTTT
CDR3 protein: CASRRLANTGELFF

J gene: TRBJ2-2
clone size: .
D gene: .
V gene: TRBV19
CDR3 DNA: TGTGCCAGTACCTCATGGGGGACCAACACCGGGGAGCTGTTTTTT
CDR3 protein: CASTSWGTNTGELFF

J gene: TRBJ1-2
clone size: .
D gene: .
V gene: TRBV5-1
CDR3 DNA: TGCGCCAGCAGCGAGGGATCCCGTCCCAGTGGCTACACCTTC
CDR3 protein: CASSEGSRPSGYTF

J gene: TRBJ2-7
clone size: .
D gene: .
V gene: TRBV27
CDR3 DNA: TGTGCCAGCAGCCTCCGGGGATTTACCTACGAGCAGTACTTC
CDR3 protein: CASSLRGFTYEQYF

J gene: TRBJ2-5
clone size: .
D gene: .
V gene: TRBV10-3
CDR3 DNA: TGTGCCATCAGTGTTTCAGGGTCCCAAGAGACCCAGTACTTC
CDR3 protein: CAISVSGSQETQYF

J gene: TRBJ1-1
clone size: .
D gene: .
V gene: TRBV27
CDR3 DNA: TGTGCCAGCCTGGGGGGGAACCTAGCAGCTTTCTTT
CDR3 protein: CASLGGNLAAFF

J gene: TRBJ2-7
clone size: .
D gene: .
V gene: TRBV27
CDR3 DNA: TGTGCCAGCAGCTTAACGGAGGGTGCACTCGGGGACGAGCAGTACTTC
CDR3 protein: CASSLTEGALGDEQYF